A selection of T cell receptor beta chains follows, all from one sample in a study of T cell changes during pregnancy in multiple sclerosis. Assay: immunoSEQ multiplex PCR; the TCRdb copy retains only in-frame clones and omits some. The sample lists tens of thousands of clones, approximately 91% seen once, with 3.3% in the top ten. This specimen was peripheral blood, taken before pregnancy. The receptors were sampled from a female donor with multiple sclerosis, enrolled in a pregnancy study. CDR3s leave out the opening cysteine and the closing phenylalanine or tryptophan. The order of the fields is J gene, V gene, clone size, CDR3 protein. A clone size is listed for some rows: how often the clone was seen (once, few, many), or a class if it is expanded.

TRBJ2-1 TRBV10-3 NA AITVMNEQF
TRBJ2-1 TRBV6-4 NA ASSPGTSGLNEQF
TRBJ1-2 TRBV11-2 NA ASSLSVGISTSNYGYT
TRBJ2-2 TRBV7-2 NA ASIEQGGGPGELF
TRBJ2-7 TRBV6-5 NA ASSYNAGKSYEQY
TRBJ1-1 TRBV7-9 once ASSLGDGGAEAF
TRBJ2-6 TRBV28 NA ASLSLGGLGSGANVLT
TRBJ1-2 TRBV19 once ASSNRENYGYT
TRBJ1-2 TRBV4-1 NA ASSQDRGHYGYT
TRBJ1-3 TRBV27 NA ASRRGSGNTIY
TRBJ1-1 TRBV6-5 NA ASSPAAGVLAEAF
TRBJ2-7 TRBV11-2 NA ASSENTGLGEQY
TRBJ2-2 TRBV7-9 NA ASSLGGNTGELF
TRBJ1-6 TRBV18 NA ASSPVAGDGSYNSPLH